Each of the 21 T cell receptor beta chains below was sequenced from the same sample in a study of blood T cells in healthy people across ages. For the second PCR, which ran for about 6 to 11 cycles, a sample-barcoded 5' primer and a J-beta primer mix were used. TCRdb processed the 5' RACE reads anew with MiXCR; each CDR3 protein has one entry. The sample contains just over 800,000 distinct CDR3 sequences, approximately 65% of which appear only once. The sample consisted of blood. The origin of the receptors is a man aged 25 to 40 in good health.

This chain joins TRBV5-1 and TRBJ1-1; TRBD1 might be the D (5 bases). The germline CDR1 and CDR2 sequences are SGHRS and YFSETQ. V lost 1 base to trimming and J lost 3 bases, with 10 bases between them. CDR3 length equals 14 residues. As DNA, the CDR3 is TGCGCCAGCAGCTTGCAGGGTAGGGACACTGAAGCTTTCTTT. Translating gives CASSLQGRDTEAFF.

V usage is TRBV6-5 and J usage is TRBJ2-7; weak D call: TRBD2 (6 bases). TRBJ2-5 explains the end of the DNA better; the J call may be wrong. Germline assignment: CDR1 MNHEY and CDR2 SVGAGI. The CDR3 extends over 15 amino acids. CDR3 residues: CASSTREAGGETQYF. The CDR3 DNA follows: TGTGCCAGCAGTACGAGGGAGGCCGGTGGAGAGACCCAGTACTTC.

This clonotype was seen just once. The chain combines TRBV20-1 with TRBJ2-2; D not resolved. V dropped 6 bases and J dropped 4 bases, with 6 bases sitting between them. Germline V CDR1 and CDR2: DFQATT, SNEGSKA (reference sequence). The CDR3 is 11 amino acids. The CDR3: CSAPGTGELFF. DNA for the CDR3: TGCAGTGCCCCCGGCACCGGGGAGCTGTTTTTT.

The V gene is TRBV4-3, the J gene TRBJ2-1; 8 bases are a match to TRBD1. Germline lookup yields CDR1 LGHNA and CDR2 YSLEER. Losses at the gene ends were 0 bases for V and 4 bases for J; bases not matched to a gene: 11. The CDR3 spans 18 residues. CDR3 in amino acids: CASSQDRGNRGTYNEQFF. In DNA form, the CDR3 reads TGCGCCAGCAGCCAAGATCGAGGGAACAGGGGGACATACAATGAGCAGTTCTTC.

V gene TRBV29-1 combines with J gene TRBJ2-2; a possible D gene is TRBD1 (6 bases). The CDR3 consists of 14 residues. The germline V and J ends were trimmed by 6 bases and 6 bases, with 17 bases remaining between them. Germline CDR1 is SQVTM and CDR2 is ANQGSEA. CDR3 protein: CSVTFGGGPGELFF. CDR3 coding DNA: TGCAGCGTCACGTTTGGTGGGGGCCCCGGGGAGCTGTTTTTT.

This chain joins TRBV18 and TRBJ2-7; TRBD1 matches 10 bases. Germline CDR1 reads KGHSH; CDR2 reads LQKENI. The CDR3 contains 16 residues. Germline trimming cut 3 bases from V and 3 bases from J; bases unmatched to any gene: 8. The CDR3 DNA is TGTGCCAGCTCACCCGGACAGGGGGTCGCAAACTACGAGCAGTACTTC. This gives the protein CASSPGQGVANYEQYF.

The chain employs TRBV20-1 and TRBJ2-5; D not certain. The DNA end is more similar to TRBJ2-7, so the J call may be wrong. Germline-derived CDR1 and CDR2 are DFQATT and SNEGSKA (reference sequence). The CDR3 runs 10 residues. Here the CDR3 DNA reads TGCAGTGCGGAGACAACCGAGCAGTACTTC. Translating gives CSAETTEQYF.

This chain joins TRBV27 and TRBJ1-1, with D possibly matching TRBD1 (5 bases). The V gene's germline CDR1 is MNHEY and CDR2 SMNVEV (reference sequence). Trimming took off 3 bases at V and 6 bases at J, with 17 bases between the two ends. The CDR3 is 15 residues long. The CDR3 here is CASSFGQGGWAEAFF. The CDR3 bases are TGTGCCAGCAGTTTTGGGCAGGGAGGTTGGGCTGAAGCTTTCTTT.

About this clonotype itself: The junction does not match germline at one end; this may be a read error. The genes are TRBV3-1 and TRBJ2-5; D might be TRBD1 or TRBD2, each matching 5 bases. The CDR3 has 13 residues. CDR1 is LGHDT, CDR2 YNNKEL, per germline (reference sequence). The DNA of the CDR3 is TGTGCCAGCACCCAACTGGGGGTGGAGACCCAGTACTTC. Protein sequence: CASTQLGVETQYF.

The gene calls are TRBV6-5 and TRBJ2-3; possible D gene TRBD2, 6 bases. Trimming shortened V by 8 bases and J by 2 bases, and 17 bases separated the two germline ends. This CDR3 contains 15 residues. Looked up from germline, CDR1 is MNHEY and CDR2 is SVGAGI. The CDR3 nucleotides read TGTGCCAGCGGGTTGGGAGGTGGGACCACAGATACGCAGTATTTT. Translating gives CASGLGGGTTDTQYF.

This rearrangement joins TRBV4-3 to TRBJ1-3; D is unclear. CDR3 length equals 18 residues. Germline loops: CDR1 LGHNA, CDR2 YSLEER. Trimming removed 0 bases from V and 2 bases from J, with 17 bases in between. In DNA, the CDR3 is TGCGCCAGCAGCCAAGAGGTAACCCTTCTCGCACCTGGAAACACCATATATTTT. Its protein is CASSQEVTLLAPGNTIYF.

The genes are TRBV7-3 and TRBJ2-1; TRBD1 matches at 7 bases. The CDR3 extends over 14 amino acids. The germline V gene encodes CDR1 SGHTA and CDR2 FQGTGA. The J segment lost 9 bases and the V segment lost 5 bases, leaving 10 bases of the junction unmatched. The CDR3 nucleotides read TGTGCCAGCAGCCCACGACAGGGTCACAGTGAGCAGTTCTTC. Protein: CASSPRQGHSEQFF.

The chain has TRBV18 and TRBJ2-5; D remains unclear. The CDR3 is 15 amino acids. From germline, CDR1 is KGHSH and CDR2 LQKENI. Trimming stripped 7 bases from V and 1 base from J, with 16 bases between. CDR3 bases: TGTGCCAGCTATCCCGACACCCTGAGCCAAGAGACCCAGTACTTC. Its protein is CASYPDTLSQETQYF.

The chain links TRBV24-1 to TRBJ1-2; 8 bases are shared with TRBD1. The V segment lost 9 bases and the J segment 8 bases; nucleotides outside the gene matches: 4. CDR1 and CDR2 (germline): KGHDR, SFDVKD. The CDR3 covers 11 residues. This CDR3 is CATGTGSGYTF. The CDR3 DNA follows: TGTGCCACCGGGACAGGTTCGGGCTACACCTTC.

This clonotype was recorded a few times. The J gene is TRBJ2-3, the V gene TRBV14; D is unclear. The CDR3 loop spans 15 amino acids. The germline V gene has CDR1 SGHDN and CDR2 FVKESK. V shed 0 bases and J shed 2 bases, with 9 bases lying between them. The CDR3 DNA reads TGTGCCAGCAGCCAAGAACCGATATCCACAGATACGCAGTATTTT. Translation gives CASSQEPISTDTQYF.

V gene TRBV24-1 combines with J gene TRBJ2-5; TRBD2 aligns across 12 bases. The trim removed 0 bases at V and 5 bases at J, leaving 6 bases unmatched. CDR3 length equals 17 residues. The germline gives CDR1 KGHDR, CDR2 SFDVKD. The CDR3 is CATSDLQTSGGGETQYF. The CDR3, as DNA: TGTGCCACCAGTGATTTGCAGACTAGCGGGGGAGGTGAGACCCAGTACTTC.

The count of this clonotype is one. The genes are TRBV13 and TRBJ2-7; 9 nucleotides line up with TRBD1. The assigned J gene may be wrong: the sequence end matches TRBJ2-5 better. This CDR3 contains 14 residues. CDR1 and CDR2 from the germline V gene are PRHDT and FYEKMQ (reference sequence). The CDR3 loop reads CASSLRQGVETQYF. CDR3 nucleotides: TGTGCCAGCAGCTTACGACAGGGGGTCGAGACCCAGTACTTC.

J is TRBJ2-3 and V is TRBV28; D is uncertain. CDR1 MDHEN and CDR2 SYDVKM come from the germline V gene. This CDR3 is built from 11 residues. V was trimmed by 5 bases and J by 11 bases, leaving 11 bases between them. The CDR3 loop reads CASSKGPMQYF. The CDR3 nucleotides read TGTGCCAGCAGTAAAGGGCCTATGCAGTATTTT.

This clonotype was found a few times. CDR3 sequence: CASSAWGAPQEADTQYF. The CDR3 DNA reads as TGTGCCAGCAGCGCCTGGGGGGCTCCTCAAGAAGCAGATACGCAGTATTTT. The genes are TRBV7-3 and TRBJ2-3, with D possibly being TRBD1 or TRBD2 (6 bases each). The germline gives CDR1 SGHTA, CDR2 FQGTGA. V was pared by 5 bases and J by 4 bases, with 22 bases between. The CDR3 has 17 amino acids.

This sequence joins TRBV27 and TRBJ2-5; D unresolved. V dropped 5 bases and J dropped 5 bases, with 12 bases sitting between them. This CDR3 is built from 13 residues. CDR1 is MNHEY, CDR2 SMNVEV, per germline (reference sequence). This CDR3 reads CASSPLSAETQYF. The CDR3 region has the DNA TGTGCCAGCAGTCCTTTAAGCGCCGAGACCCAGTACTTC.

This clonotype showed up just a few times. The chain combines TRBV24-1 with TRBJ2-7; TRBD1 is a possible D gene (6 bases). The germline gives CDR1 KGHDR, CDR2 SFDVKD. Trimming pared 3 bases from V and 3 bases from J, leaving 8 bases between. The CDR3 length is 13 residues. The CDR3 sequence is CATSDQQGYEQYF. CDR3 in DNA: TGTGCCACCAGTGATCAACAGGGCTACGAGCAGTACTTC.